Listed below are T cell receptor beta chains from one sample, sequenced in a study of CD8+ T cells in alopecia areata. Only in-frame clones appear in the TCRdb table, and some are missing; sequencing was by immunoSEQ multiplex PCR. Of approximately 34,000 clones in the sample, approximately 60% were seen once. The sample comprised NKG2D-high CD8+ T cells sorted from blood. The receptors stem from a human donor with alopecia areata. The CDR3 runs from the conserved cysteine through the conserved F or W. The D gene is left open where the match is weak. For some rows the clone size is stated as once, few or many, or as a class when expanded; others skip it.

D	size	V	J	CDR3	DNA
NA	NA	TRBV4-1	TRBJ2-1	CASSQRAGEQFF	TGCGCCAGCAGCCAAAGGGCGGGGGAGCAGTTCTTC
TRBD2	few	TRBV7-9	TRBJ2-1	CASSTSGGPSYNEQFF	TGTGCCAGCAGTACTAGCGGGGGCCCATCCTACAATGAGCAGTTCTTC
NA	NA	TRBV21-1	TRBJ1-1	CASRGPRVTEAFF	TGTGCCAGCAGGGGGCCCAGGGTGACTGAAGCTTTCTTT
TRBD1	NA	TRBV7-6	TRBJ1-1	CASSSTGGAGAEAFF	TGTGCCAGCAGCTCCACAGGGGGCGCCGGGGCCGAAGCTTTCTTT
NA	once	TRBV7-9	TRBJ1-2	CASSPVEGPVYGYTF	TGTGCCAGCAGTCCAGTGGAGGGCCCTGTCTATGGCTACACCTTC
TRBD1	NA	TRBV6-4	TRBJ2-3	CASSVGTGGQDTQYF	TGTGCCAGCAGTGTGGGGACAGGGGGGCAGGATACGCAGTATTTT
NA	NA	TRBV6-5	TRBJ1-1	CASSYSREYTEAFF	TGTGCCAGCAGTTATAGCAGGGAATACACTGAAGCTTTCTTT
NA	few	TRBV7-9	TRBJ2-1	CASSSGTGEQFF	TGTGCCAGCAGCTCCGGGACGGGAGAGCAGTTCTTC
NA	NA	TRBV4-1	TRBJ2-7	CASSLSRVGEQYF	TGCGCCAGCAGCCTCTCTAGGGTCGGGGAGCAGTACTTC
TRBD2	few	TRBV7-9	TRBJ2-7	CALSGDEQYF	TGTGCTCTCAGCGGGGACGAGCAGTACTTC
NA	NA	TRBV27	TRBJ2-3	CASSLNGPGSSTDTQYF	TGTGCCAGCAGTTTAAACGGGCCAGGGTCTAGCACAGATACGCAGTATTTT
NA	NA	TRBV7-2	TRBJ2-7	CASSFYPQNEQYF	TGTGCCAGCAGCTTTTACCCCCAGAACGAGCAGTACTTC
NA	NA	TRBV4-2	TRBJ1-2	CASSHRGAPGYGYTF	TGTGCCAGCAGCCATAGGGGGGCGCCTGGGTATGGCTACACCTTC
NA	few	TRBV27	TRBJ2-7	CASSGSDSSYEQYF	TGTGCCAGCAGCGGGTCTGATTCCTCCTACGAGCAGTACTTC
TRBD1	NA	TRBV25-1	TRBJ2-7	CASSEFGTEYYEQYF	TGTGCCAGCAGTGAATTTGGGACAGAGTACTACGAGCAGTACTTC
NA	NA	TRBV12-5	TRBJ2-2	CASGLAGFDTGELFF	TGTGCTAGTGGTTTGGCAGGGTTCGACACCGGGGAGCTGTTTTTT
NA	NA	TRBV6-6	TRBJ2-1	CASSYSGNEQFF	TGTGCCAGCAGTTACTCTGGCAATGAGCAGTTCTTC
NA	NA	TRBV28	TRBJ2-7	CASSLYAAGYEQYF	TGTGCCAGCAGTTTATATGCGGCGGGGTACGAGCAGTACTTC
NA	NA	TRBV9	TRBJ2-1	CASSVDANEQFF	TGTGCCAGCAGCGTAGACGCCAATGAGCAGTTCTTC
TRBD2	NA	TRBV4-1	TRBJ2-1	CASRLDGGDEQFF	TGCGCCAGCAGGTTGGACGGGGGGGATGAGCAGTTCTTC
NA	NA	TRBV6-5	TRBJ2-2	CASSYSSGGELFF	TGTGCCAGCAGTTACTCATCAGGGGGGGAGCTGTTTTTT
NA	NA	TRBV27	TRBJ1-4	CASSHPFGELFF	TGTGCCAGCAGCCACCCCTTCGGGGAACTGTTTTTT
NA	NA	TRBV2	TRBJ2-5	CASSDISGTENQETQYF	TGTGCCAGCAGTGATATATCAGGGACGGAAAACCAAGAGACCCAGTACTTC
NA	NA	TRBV19	TRBJ1-1	CASSQGYTEAFF	TGTGCCAGTAGCCAGGGGTACACTGAAGCTTTCTTT
NA	few	TRBV19	TRBJ2-1	CATAPGVSEQFF	TGTGCCACCGCCCCTGGCGTGAGTGAGCAGTTCTTC
NA	few	TRBV29-1	TRBJ1-2	CSAGPGQDYGYTF	TGCAGCGCTGGGCCGGGTCAAGACTATGGCTACACCTTC
NA	NA	TRBV14	TRBJ1-6	CASSQDYVTYNSPLHF	TGTGCCAGCAGCCAAGACTATGTCACCTATAATTCACCCCTCCACTTT
NA	NA	TRBV5-4	TRBJ2-7	CASSDGRGGGYEQYF	TGTGCCAGCAGCGATGGTAGGGGGGGCGGTTACGAGCAGTACTTC
NA	NA	TRBV2	TRBJ2-7	CASSEEAGADEQYF	TGTGCCAGCAGTGAAGAGGCAGGGGCGGACGAGCAGTACTTC
NA	NA	TRBV7-8	TRBJ2-2	CASSPGVNTGELFF	TGTGCCAGCAGCCCCGGGGTCAACACCGGGGAGCTGTTTTTT
NA	NA	TRBV4-3	TRBJ2-7	CASSPGTTRTYEQYF	TGCGCCAGCAGCCCAGGAACAACTAGGACCTACGAGCAGTACTTC
TRBD1	NA	TRBV27	TRBJ1-1	CASSHRQGPEAFF	TGTGCCAGCAGTCACCGACAGGGGCCTGAAGCTTTCTTT
TRBD1	few	TRBV9	TRBJ2-7	CASSVDGTASYEQYF	TGTGCCAGCAGCGTAGATGGGACAGCTTCCTACGAGCAGTACTTC
NA	NA	TRBV9	TRBJ2-3	CASSVPTRLGGGDTQYF	TGTGCCAGCAGCGTACCTACCCGATTGGGGGGCGGGGATACGCAGTATTTT
NA	NA	TRBV27	TRBJ2-5	CASSNTGEETQYF	TGTGCCAGCAGTAATACCGGGGAAGAGACCCAGTACTTC
NA	NA	TRBV20-1	TRBJ2-5	CSARLARRHF	TGCAGTGCCCGGCTTGCCCGGAGGCACTTC
NA	once	TRBV11-2	TRBJ2-6	CASSERYRAGANVLTF	TGTGCCAGCAGCGAACGATACAGGGCTGGGGCCAACGTCCTGACTTTC
NA	NA	TRBV10-1	TRBJ2-3	CASSDRGGASSTDTQYF	TGCGCCAGCAGTGACCGCGGGGGCGCTTCTAGCACAGATACGCAGTATTTT
NA	NA	TRBV28	TRBJ1-1	CASRSIFGGAVKTEAFF	TGTGCCAGCAGATCGATTTTTGGAGGGGCGGTTAAGACTGAAGCTTTCTTT
TRBD1	few	TRBV6-5	TRBJ2-5	CASSYGTGDETQYF	TGTGCCAGCAGTTATGGGACAGGGGACGAGACCCAGTACTTC
TRBD1	NA	TRBV28	TRBJ2-7	CASRGLDRVYEQYF	TGTGCCAGCAGGGGCTTGGACAGGGTTTACGAGCAGTACTTC
NA	NA	TRBV12-5	TRBJ1-1	CASAPGSAAFF	TGTGCTAGTGCCCCGGGATCAGCAGCTTTCTTT
TRBD1	NA	TRBV28	TRBJ1-5	CASSPDRANQPQHF	TGTGCCAGCAGCCCCGACAGGGCCAATCAGCCCCAGCATTTT
NA	NA	TRBV7-9	TRBJ2-4	CASSLGGAKNIQYF	TGTGCCAGCAGCTTAGGGGGGGCCAAAAACATTCAGTACTTC
NA	NA	TRBV29-1	TRBJ2-7	CSVQGLWDEQYF	TGCAGCGTACAGGGACTCTGGGACGAGCAGTACTTC